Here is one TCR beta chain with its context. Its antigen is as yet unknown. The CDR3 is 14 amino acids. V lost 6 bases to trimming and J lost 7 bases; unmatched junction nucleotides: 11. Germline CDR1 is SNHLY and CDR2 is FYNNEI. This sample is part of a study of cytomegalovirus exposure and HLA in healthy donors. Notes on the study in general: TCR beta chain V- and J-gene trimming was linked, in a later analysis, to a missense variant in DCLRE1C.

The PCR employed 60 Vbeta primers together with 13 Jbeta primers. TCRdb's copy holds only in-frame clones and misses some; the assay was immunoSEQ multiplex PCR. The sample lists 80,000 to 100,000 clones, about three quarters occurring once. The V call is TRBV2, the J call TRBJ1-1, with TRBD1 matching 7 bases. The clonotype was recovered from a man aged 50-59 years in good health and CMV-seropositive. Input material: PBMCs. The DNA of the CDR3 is TGTGCCAGCAGGCAAAAGGCAGGGGGACGTGAAGCTTTCTTT. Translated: CASRQKAGGREAFF.